The next 6 T cell receptor beta chains were all read from a single sample in a study of breast tumors, draining lymph nodes, adjacent tissues. TCRdb re-called the multiplex PCR reads through MiXCR, storing one row per CDR3 protein. The sample records approximately 150,000 distinct CDR3 sequences, over 25% being singletons. The lymph nodes were axillary draining lymph nodes from breast cancer patients. Sequencing used axillary lymph node tissue. The receptors originated from a female donor with breast cancer. Some clones in this sample may be carry-over from other donors' samples.

The chain uses TRBV6-2 or TRBV6-3 and TRBJ2-5; 10 bases fit TRBD2. Germline lookup yields CDR1 MNHEY and CDR2 SVGEGT. V was clipped by 6 bases and J by 10 bases; unmatched bases: 11. The CDR3 covers 14 residues. The chain's CDR3 is CASRAGGSLGDQYF. The CDR3, as DNA: TGTGCCAGCAGAGCGGGGGGGTCTTTAGGGGACCAGTACTTC.

The rearrangement uses TRBV29-1 and TRBJ1-2; D not certain. Germline V gene sequence: CDR1 SQVTM, CDR2 ANQGSEA. V lost 5 bases, J lost 0 bases, and 7 bases lay in between. The length of the CDR3 is 12 residues. The CDR3 spells CSVPGPNYGYTF. CDR3 in DNA: TGCAGCGTTCCTGGACCTAACTATGGCTACACCTTC.

This clonotype was observed many times. Compared with germline, one end of the junction differs, possibly owing to a read error. V gene TRBV29-1 combines with J gene TRBJ1-2; D gene unclear. Per the germline V gene, CDR1 is SQVTM and CDR2 is ANQGSEA. The CDR3 spans 11 residues. The CDR3: CSVSGSYGYAF. The CDR3 region has the DNA TGCAGCGTCAGCGGGAGTTATGGCTACGCCTTC. Together with reference TRBV29-1 and TRBJ1-2, the CDR3 gives the full variable domain: SAVISQKPSRDICQRGTSLTIQCQVDSQVTMMFWYRQQPGQSLTLIATANQGSEATYESGFVIDKFPISRPNLTFSTLTVSNMSPEDSSIYLCSVSGSYGYAFGSGTRLTVV.

This clonotype has at least ten counts. The chain joins TRBV6-5 to TRBJ1-3; D is ambiguous. Germline loops: CDR1 MNHEY, CDR2 SVGAGI. This CDR3 has 15 residues. V was shortened by 0 bases and J by 0 bases, with 6 bases between the two germline ends. The CDR3 region has the DNA TGTGCCAGCAGTTACTCGAGGTCCTCTGGAAACACCATATATTTT. It is translated as CASSYSRSSGNTIYF.

This clonotype was found many times. The chain is built from TRBV19 and TRBJ2-1; the D call may be TRBD1 or TRBD2 (5 bases each). Germline V gives CDR1 LNHDA, CDR2 SQIVND (reference sequence). This CDR3 spans 17 amino acids. V was trimmed by 9 bases and J by 7 bases, leaving 28 bases between them. CDR3 residues: CASSQGRMGSGRNEQFF. The CDR3 nucleotides read TGTGCCAGCTCTCAGGGTAGGATGGGAAGCGGTAGGAATGAGCAGTTCTTC.

This clonotype is deemed medium-sized. CDR3 amino acids: CASSPYRSLGEKLFF. The CDR3 nucleotides are TGTGCCAGCAGCCCCTACAGGAGTCTAGGGGAAAAACTGTTTTTT. The chain recombines TRBV7-8 with TRBJ1-4; perhaps TRBD1 as D (5 bases). Trimming stripped 5 bases from V and 8 bases from J, with 18 bases between. There are 15 residues in the CDR3. Germline V gives CDR1 SGHVS, CDR2 FQNEAQ.